This is a list of T cell receptor beta chains from one sample in a study of cytomegalovirus exposure and HLA in healthy donors. Sequencing was performed with immunoSEQ multiplex PCR; in TCRdb, only in-frame clones are kept and a portion is missing. The sample contains about 200,000 clones, roughly 83% of which appear only once. Sample: PBMCs. Every receptor here comes from a girl aged 5 to 17 in good health and CMV-seronegative. The CDR3 runs from the conserved cysteine through the conserved F or W. The order of the fields is V gene, clone size, D gene, J gene, CDR3 DNA, CDR3 protein. D genes are given only for firm matches. The size field is filled for only some rows; it gives once, few, many or a size class.

TRBV28	NA	NA	TRBJ1-2	TGTGCCAGCAGGGAATACAGGGTTGGCTACACCTTC	CASREYRVGYTF
TRBV29-1	few	TRBD1	TRBJ1-2	TGCAGCGTTCAGGCAGGGGGCGCCCCTGGCTACACCTTC	CSVQAGGAPGYTF
TRBV5-1	NA	NA	TRBJ1-1	TGCGCCAGCAGCTTCGGACACATGAACACTGAAGCTTTCTTT	CASSFGHMNTEAFF
TRBV5-5	NA	TRBD1	TRBJ2-3	TGTGCCAGCAGCTTGGGGACAGGGGATACGCAGTATTTT	CASSLGTGDTQYF
TRBV5-1	NA	NA	TRBJ1-5	TGCGCCAGCAGCTTGGAAGGGGGATCAAATCAGCCCCAGCATTTT	CASSLEGGSNQPQHF
TRBV9	NA	NA	TRBJ2-7	TGTGCCAGCAGCGCCCGACCGACAAGGAACTACGAGCAGTACTTC	CASSARPTRNYEQYF
TRBV7-3	NA	NA	TRBJ2-5	TGTGCCAGCAGCTTACGCCCAGTCGGGGAGACCCAGTACTTC	CASSLRPVGETQYF
TRBV7-8	NA	TRBD2	TRBJ2-1	TGTGCCAGCAGCTTATTGGTGACGGTAGCGGGGAGTTCCAATGAGCAGTTCTTC	CASSLLVTVAGSSNEQFF
TRBV2	few	TRBD1	TRBJ1-1	TGTGCCAGCAACGGGGGACAGCGGAACACTGAAGCTTTCTTT	CASNGGQRNTEAFF
TRBV5-6	NA	TRBD1	TRBJ2-3	TGTGCCAGCAGGACAGGGGGCTCCACAGATACGCAGTATTTT	CASRTGGSTDTQYF
TRBV6-1	once	NA	TRBJ2-3	TGTGCCAGCAGTCCCCACCCTAGAGATACGCAGTATTTT	CASSPHPRDTQYF
TRBV29-1	NA	TRBD1	TRBJ1-5	TGCAGCGTTGAATCCGAGGACAGGGGCAATCAGCCCCAGCATTTT	CSVESEDRGNQPQHF